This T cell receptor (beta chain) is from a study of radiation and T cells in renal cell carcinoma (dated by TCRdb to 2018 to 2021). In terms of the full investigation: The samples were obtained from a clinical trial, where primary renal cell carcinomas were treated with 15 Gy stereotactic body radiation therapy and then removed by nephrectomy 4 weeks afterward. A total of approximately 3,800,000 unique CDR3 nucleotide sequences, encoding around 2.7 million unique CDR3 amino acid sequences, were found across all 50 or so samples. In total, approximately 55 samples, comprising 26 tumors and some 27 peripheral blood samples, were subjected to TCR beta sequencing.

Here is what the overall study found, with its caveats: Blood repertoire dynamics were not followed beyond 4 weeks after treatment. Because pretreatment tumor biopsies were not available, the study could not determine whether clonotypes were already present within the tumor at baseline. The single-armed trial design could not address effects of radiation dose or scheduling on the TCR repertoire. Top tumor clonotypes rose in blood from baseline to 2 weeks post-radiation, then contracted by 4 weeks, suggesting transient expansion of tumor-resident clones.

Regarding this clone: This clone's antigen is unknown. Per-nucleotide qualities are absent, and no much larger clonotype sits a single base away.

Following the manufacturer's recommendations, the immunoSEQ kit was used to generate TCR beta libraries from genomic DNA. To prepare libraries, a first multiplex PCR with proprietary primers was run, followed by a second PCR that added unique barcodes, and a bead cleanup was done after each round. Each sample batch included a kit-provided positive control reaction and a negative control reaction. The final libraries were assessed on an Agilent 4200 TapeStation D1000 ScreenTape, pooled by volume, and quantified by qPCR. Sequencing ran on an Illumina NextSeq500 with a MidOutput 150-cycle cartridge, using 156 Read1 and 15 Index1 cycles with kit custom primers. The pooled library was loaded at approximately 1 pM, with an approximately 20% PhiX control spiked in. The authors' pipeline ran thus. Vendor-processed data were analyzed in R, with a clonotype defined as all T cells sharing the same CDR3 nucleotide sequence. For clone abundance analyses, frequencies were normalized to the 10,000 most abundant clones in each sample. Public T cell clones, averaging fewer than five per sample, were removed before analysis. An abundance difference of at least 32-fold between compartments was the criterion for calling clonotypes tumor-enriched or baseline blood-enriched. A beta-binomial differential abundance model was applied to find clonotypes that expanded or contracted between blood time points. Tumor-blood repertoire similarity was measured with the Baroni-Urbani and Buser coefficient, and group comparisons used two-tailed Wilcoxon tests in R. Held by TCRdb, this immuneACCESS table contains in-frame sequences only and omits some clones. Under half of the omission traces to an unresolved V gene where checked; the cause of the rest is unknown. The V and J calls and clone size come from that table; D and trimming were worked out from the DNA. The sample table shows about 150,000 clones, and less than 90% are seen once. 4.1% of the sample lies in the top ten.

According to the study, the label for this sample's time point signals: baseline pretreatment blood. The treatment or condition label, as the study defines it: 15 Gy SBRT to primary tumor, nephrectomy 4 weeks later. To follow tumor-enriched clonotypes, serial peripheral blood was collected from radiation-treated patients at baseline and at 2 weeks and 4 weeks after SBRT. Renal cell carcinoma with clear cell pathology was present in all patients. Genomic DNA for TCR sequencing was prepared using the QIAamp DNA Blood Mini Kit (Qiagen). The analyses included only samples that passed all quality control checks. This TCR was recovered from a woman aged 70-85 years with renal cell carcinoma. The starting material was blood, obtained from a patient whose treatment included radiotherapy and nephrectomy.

The CDR3: CASRTPGPPEANYGYTF. The DNA is TGCGCCAGCAGAACTCCGGGCCCTCCGGAAGCTAACTATGGCTACACCTTC. The receptor chain draws on TRBV10-1 and TRBJ1-2, with an unclear D gene assignment. As encoded in the germline V gene (reference sequence), CDR1 is WNHNN while CDR2 is SYGVQD. The CDR3 contains 17 residues, cysteine and phenylalanine counted. Here the CDR3 DNA is all that survives: 51 bases in frame from base 1. The junction shows trimming of 6 bases on V and 0 bases on J, plus 20 bases between the germline ends.